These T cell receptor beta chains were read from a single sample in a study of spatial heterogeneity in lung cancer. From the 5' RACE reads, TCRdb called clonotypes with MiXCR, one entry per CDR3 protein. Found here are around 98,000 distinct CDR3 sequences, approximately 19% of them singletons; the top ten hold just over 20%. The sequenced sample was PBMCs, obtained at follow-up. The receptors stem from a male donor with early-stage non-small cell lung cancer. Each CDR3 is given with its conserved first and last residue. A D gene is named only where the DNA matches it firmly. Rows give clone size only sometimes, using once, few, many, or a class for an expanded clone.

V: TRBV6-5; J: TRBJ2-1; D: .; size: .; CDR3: CASKRGGNRDEQFF; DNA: TGTGCCAGCAAACGAGGGGGAAATAGAGATGAGCAGTTCTTC
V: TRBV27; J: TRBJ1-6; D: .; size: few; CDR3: CASRPGHLNSPLHF; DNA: TGTGCCAGCAGACCCGGGCACCTCAATTCACCCCTCCACTTT
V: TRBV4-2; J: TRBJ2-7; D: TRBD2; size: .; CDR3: CASSLRLAGDQYF; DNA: TGTGCCAGCAGCCTTAGACTAGCGGGAGATCAGTACTTC
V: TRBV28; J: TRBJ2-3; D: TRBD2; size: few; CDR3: CASSSRGGRLGNTQYF; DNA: TGTGCCAGCAGTAGCCGGGGCGGGAGGCTAGGAAATACGCAGTATTTT
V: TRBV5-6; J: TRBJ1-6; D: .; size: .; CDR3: CASSLGLRTSPLHF; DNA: TGTGCCAGCAGCTTGGGATTGAGGACCTCACCCCTCCACTTT
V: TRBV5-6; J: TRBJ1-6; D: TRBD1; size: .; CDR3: CASRGQRDSPLHF; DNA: TGTGCCAGCAGGGGACAGAGAGATTCACCCCTCCACTTT
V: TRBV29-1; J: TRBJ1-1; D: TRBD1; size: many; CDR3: CSVNRGYTEAFF; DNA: TGCAGCGTGAACAGGGGGTACACTGAAGCTTTCTTT
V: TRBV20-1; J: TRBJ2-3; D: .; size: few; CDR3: CSARKRGAISTDTQYF; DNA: TGCAGTGCTAGGAAGCGCGGGGCTATCAGCACAGATACGCAGTATTTT
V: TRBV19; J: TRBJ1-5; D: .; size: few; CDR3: CASSIGGSQPQHF; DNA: TGTGCCAGTAGTATTGGTGGGTCCCAGCCCCAGCATTTT
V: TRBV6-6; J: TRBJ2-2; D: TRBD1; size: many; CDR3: CASNDRAPGELFF; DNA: TGTGCCAGCAATGACAGGGCTCCCGGGGAGCTGTTTTTT
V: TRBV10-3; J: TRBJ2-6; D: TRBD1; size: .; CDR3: CAISEPRDRYLIGANVVTF; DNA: TGTGCCATCAGTGAGCCCCGGGACAGGTACCTTATTGGGGCCAACGTCGTGACTTTC
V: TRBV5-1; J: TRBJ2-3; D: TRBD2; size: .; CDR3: CASSLAAGYTDTQYF; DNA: TGCGCCAGCAGCTTGGCAGCGGGGTACACAGATACGCAGTATTTT
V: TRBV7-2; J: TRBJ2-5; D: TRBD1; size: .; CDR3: CASSSGTDTPETQYF; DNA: TGTGCCAGCAGCTCTGGGACAGACACCCCAGAGACCCAGTACTTC
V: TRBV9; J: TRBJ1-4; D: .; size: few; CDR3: CASSVGPGAVNEKLFF; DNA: TGTGCCAGCAGCGTTGGGCCAGGGGCAGTTAATGAAAAACTGTTTTTT
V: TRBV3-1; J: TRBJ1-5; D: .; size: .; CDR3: CASSPWGNQPQHF; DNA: TGTGCCAGCAGCCCTTGGGGGAATCAGCCCCAGCATTTT
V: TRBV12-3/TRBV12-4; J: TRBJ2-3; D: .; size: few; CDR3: CASSWDGSTDTQYF; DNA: TGTGCCAGCAGTTGGGACGGCAGCACAGATACGCAGTATTTT
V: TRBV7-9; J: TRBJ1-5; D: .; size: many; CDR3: CASSDGFQPQHF; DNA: TGTGCCAGCAGCGACGGTTTTCAGCCCCAGCATTTT
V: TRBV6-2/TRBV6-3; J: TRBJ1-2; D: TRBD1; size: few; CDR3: CASTFPTHPRDSSNYGYTF; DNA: TGTGCCAGCACTTTCCCTACCCACCCCCGGGACAGTTCTAACTATGGCTACACCTTC
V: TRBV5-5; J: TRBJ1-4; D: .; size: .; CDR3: CASSLRAGLEKLFF; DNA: TGTGCCAGCAGCTTGAGAGCGGGGCTCGAAAAACTGTTTTTT
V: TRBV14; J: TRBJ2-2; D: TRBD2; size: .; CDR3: CASSHPGLANTRELFF; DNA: TGTGCCAGCAGCCACCCGGGACTAGCGAACACCCGGGAGCTGTTTTTT
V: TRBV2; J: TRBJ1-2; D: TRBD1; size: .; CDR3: CASSRTGLNYGYTF; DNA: TGTGCCAGCAGTCGGACAGGGTTAAACTATGGCTACACCTTC
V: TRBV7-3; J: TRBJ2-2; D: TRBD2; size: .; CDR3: CASSTSGTRTGELFF; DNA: TGTGCCAGCAGCACCTCAGGGACTAGGACCGGGGAGCTGTTTTTT
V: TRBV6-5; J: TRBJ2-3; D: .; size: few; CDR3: CASMGLVGDTQYF; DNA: TGTGCCAGCATGGGCCTAGTGGGTGATACGCAGTATTTT
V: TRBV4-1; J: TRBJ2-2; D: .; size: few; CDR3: CASSRLTGELFF; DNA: TGCGCCAGCAGCCGATTAACCGGGGAGCTGTTTTTT
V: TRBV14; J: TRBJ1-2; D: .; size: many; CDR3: CASSQTREGSYGYTF; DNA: TGTGCCAGCAGCCAAACCCGGGAGGGTTCCTATGGCTACACCTTC
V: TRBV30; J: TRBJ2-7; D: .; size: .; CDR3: CAWWDTSSYEQYF; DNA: TGTGCCTGGTGGGACACAAGCTCCTACGAGCAGTACTTC
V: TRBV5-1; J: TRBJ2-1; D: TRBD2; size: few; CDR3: CASSLGREGNNEQFF; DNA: TGCGCCAGCAGCTTGGGGCGGGAGGGGAACAATGAGCAGTTCTTC
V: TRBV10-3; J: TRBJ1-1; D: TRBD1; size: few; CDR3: CAISAAGGVNTEAFF; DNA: TGTGCCATCAGTGCTGCAGGGGGCGTGAACACTGAAGCTTTCTTT
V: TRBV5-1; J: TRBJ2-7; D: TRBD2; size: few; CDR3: CASIAGDGEQYF; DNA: TGCGCCAGCATAGCGGGGGACGGGGAGCAGTACTTC
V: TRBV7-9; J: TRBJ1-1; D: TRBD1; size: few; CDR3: CASSGQGNTEAFF; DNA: TGTGCCAGCAGCGGACAGGGGAACACTGAAGCTTTCTTT
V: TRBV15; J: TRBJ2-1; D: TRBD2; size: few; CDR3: CATSRELAGYNEQFF; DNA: TGTGCCACCAGCAGAGAACTAGCGGGTTACAATGAGCAGTTCTTC
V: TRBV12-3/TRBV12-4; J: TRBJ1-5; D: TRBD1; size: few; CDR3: CASSPGTGNGPQHF; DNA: TGTGCCAGCAGTCCCGGGACAGGGAACGGGCCCCAGCATTTT
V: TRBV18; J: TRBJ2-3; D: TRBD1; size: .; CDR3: CASSTSGTGHTTQYF; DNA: TGTGCCAGCTCAACCTCCGGGACAGGGCATACAACGCAGTATTTT
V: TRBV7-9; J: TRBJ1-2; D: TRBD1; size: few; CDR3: CASSSIDRGLSYGYTF; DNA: TGTGCCAGCAGCTCCATAGACAGGGGGCTTAGCTATGGCTACACCTTC
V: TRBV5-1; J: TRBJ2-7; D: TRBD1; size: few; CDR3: CASSGQGVANEQYF; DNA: TGCGCCAGCAGCGGACAGGGGGTGGCAAACGAGCAGTACTTC
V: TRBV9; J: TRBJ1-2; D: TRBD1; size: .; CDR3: CASSAQGRGLSYTF; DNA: TGTGCCAGCAGCGCTCAGGGTAGGGGGCTGAGCTACACCTTC
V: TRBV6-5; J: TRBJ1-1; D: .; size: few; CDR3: CASSYSNRRSGTEAFF; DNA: TGTGCCAGCAGTTACTCGAATAGGAGGAGTGGCACTGAAGCTTTCTTT
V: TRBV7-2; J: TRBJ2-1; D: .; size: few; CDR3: CASSRGRKGEGEQFF; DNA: TGTGCCAGCAGCCGGGGCCGGAAGGGGGAAGGTGAGCAGTTCTTC
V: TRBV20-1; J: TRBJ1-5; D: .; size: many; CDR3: CSAGAEWGSPQHF; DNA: TGCAGTGCTGGGGCGGAATGGGGTTCGCCCCAGCATTTT
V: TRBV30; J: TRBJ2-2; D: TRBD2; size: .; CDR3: CALPGAGGGVGELFF; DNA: TGTGCCCTTCCCGGGGCGGGGGGCGGCGTTGGGGAGCTGTTTTTT
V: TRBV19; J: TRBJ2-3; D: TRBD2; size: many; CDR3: CASSSGLAGGTDTQYF; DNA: TGTGCCAGTAGCTCCGGACTAGCGGGGGGCACAGATACGCAGTATTTT
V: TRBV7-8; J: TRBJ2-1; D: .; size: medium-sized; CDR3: CASSLTGLASNEQFF; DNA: TGTGCCAGCAGCTTAACTGGGCTAGCGTCCAATGAGCAGTTCTTC
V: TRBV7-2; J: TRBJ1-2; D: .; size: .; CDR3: CASSRSRDRGYTF; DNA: TGTGCCAGCAGCCGGTCTAGGGATAGGGGCTACACCTTC
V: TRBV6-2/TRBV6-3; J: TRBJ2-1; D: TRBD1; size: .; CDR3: CASGTGGDNNEQFF; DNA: TGTGCCAGCGGTACAGGGGGCGATAACAATGAGCAGTTCTTC
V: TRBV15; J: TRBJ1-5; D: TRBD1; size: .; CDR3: CATTGQLNQPQHF; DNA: TGTGCCACCACGGGACAGCTCAATCAGCCCCAGCATTTT